This T cell receptor beta chain was captured in a study of a mutant IDH1 vaccine in newly diagnosed glioma. The overall study: Weeks 1, 3, 5, 7, 11, 15, 19 and 23 were when patients received their eight vaccinations. Treated patients, averaging around 40 years, were approximately 60% male and about 38% female. Antecedent treatment encompassed radiotherapy, temozolomide, or their combination; the majority received both. Study findings and constraints: Among all patients, vaccine-induced immune responses occurred in around 93%.

Method: immunoSEQ multiplex PCR; TCRdb's copy keeps in-frame clones and lacks some. Of some 51,000 clones listed, about 77% were seen once; the top ten hold 5.2%. Remarks on this clone: What it binds is unknown.

Sample time point: week 5, during vaccination. Alongside topical imiquimod, each dose of vaccine comprised 300 ug of mutant IDH1 20-mer peptide. This CDR3 is built from 13 residues. Germline CDR1 is SGDLS and CDR2 is YYNGEE. V lost 4 bases and J 9 bases, leaving 14 bases between the germline ends. The chain has TRBV9 and TRBJ2-1, with D tentatively TRBD2 (6 bases). This specimen consisted of PBMCs, obtained from a glioma patient whose treatment included an IDH1 peptide vaccine. The receptor comes from a man aged 50-59 years with glioma. The CDR3 here is CASSPRRGGEQFF. DNA for the CDR3: TGTGCCAGCAGCCCCCGGAGGGGAGGTGAGCAGTTCTTC.